The 24 T cell receptor beta chains below all came from one sample that was sequenced in a study of blood T cell repertoires in COVID-19. Assay used: immunoSEQ multiplex PCR; TCRdb lists only in-frame clones, some missing. This table holds fewer than 300,000 clones, roughly nine tenths found once. Sequenced input: peripheral blood. These receptors all stem from a woman in her 30s with COVID-19, enrolled during active disease.

The chain employs TRBV18 and TRBJ2-5, with 8 nucleotides matching TRBD1. The CDR3 is made up of 16 amino acids. The trim removed 0 bases at V and 5 bases at J, leaving 8 bases unmatched. Germline assignment: CDR1 KGHSH and CDR2 LQKENI. The DNA for the CDR3 is TGTGCCAGCTCACCACCCGGGACAGGCCGGTGGGAGACCCAGTACTTC. It translates to CASSPPGTGRWETQYF.

The V gene is TRBV14, the J gene TRBJ2-7; D may be TRBD1 (6 bases). Trimming stripped 0 bases from V and 9 bases from J, with 18 bases between. CDR1 SGHDN and CDR2 FVKESK come from the germline V gene. The CDR3 has 15 residues. Written as DNA, the CDR3 is TGTGCCAGCAGCCAAGATCAGGGGCTCACAAAGGCGCAGTACTTC. Amino acids: CASSQDQGLTKAQYF.

The rearrangement links TRBV18 to TRBJ1-2; TRBD1 matches 9 bases. Germline CDR1 KGHSH, CDR2 LQKENI. V gave up 5 bases and J gave up 3 bases; unmatched junction bases: 4. The CDR3 length is 14 residues. The CDR3 nucleotides read TGTGCCAGCTCAGCCGGGACAGGGTACTATGGCTACACCTTC. This translates into CASSAGTGYYGYTF.

The rearrangement joins TRBV2 to TRBJ2-3; 7 positions match TRBD1. Germline V CDR1 and CDR2: SNHLY, FYNNEI. This CDR3 contains 15 residues. Trimming cost V 6 bases and J 1 base; bases outside gene matches: 7. In nucleotides, the CDR3 is TGTGCCAGCAGGAGGGACAGAGTCCGCACAGATACGCAGTATTTT. Amino acid sequence: CASRRDRVRTDTQYF. Full variable domain (remainder filled in from reference TRBV2 and TRBJ2-3): EPEVTQTPSHQVTQMGQEVILRCVPISNHLYFYWYRQILGQKVEFLVSFYNNEISEKSEIFDDQFSVERPDGSNFTLKIRSTKLEDSAMYFCASRRDRVRTDTQYFGPGTRLTVL.

This chain uses TRBV5-1 with TRBJ1-4; D gene uncertain. This CDR3 is built from 13 residues. V dropped 5 bases and J dropped 3 bases, with 8 bases sitting between them. CDR1 is SGHRS, CDR2 YFSETQ, per germline. CDR3 protein: CASRIEPNEKLFF. The CDR3 bases are TGCGCCAGCAGAATAGAACCTAATGAAAAACTGTTTTTT.

A single count supports this clone. The chain combines TRBV13 with TRBJ2-5; 8 bases line up with TRBD2. CDR1 is PRHDT, CDR2 FYEKMQ, per germline (reference sequence). Losses at the gene ends were 2 bases for V and 2 bases for J; bases not matched to a gene: 7. The CDR3 consists of 16 residues. CDR3 in amino acids: CASSLLLAERQETQYF. As DNA, the CDR3 is TGTGCCAGCAGCTTATTACTAGCGGAACGACAAGAGACCCAGTACTTC.

This chain joins TRBV19 and TRBJ1-1, with 7 positions matching TRBD1. CDR1 and CDR2 from the germline V gene are LNHDA and SQIVND (reference sequence). CDR3 length equals 17 residues. Unmatched junction bases numbered 15, after V lost 3 bases and J lost 5 bases. The DNA of the CDR3 is TGTGCCAGTAGTATGTCAAAGGTTCAGGGGGTTAAGACTGAAGCTTTCTTT. Its translation: CASSMSKVQGVKTEAFF.

The chain has TRBV28 and TRBJ2-7; tentatively, D is TRBD2 (5 bases). Germline values: CDR1 MDHEN, CDR2 SYDVKM. This CDR3 is 15 amino acids long. Trimming shortened V by 1 base and J by 3 bases, and 13 bases separated the two germline ends. CDR3 in DNA: TGTGCCAGCAGTTTATTTCAGCGGCCTAGCTACGAGCAGTACTTC. It yields the protein CASSLFQRPSYEQYF.

The chain uses TRBV11-2 and TRBJ1-2; 8 positions agree with TRBD1. V shed 5 bases, J shed 5 bases, and the junction held 7 bases outside the gene matches. Germline V gene data show CDR1 as SGHAT and CDR2 as FQNNGV. CDR3 length equals 14 residues. The CDR3 nucleotides are TGTGCCAGCAGCAATACAGGGGGAGAATATGGCTACACCTTC. It translates to CASSNTGGEYGYTF.

The CDR3 spells CASSVVGLAYSTDTQYF. The CDR3 coding sequence is TGTGCCAGCAGCGTAGTGGGACTAGCATATAGCACAGATACGCAGTATTTT. The chain employs TRBV9 and TRBJ2-3, with TRBD2 matching 9 bases. Germline lookup yields CDR1 SGDLS and CDR2 YYNGEE. The CDR3 spans 17 residues. The V segment lost 0 bases and the J segment 0 bases; nucleotides outside the gene matches: 5.

The CDR3 region is CASSESRDRGIPQHF. The CDR3 DNA reads as TGCGCCAGCAGTGAGTCGAGGGACAGGGGGATACCCCAGCATTTT. This chain links TRBV10-1 with TRBJ1-5; 11 bases fit TRBD1. CDR3 length equals 15 residues. Germline V lookup: CDR1 WNHNN, CDR2 SYGVQD (reference sequence). With V trimmed by 0 bases and J by 10 bases, 5 bases remained unmatched.

CDR3 amino acids: CASSIGRGGETQYF. The DNA for the CDR3 is TGTGCCAGTAGTATCGGCCGAGGGGGAGAGACCCAGTACTTC. This rearrangement joins TRBV19 to TRBJ2-5; a possible D gene is TRBD1 (6 bases). The CDR3 covers 14 residues. V lost 3 bases and J lost 4, with 12 bases in between. Germline V lookup: CDR1 LNHDA, CDR2 SQIVND (reference sequence).

The chain uses TRBV7-2 and TRBJ1-5, with 9 positions matching TRBD1. The CDR3 runs 15 residues. CDR1 SGHTA and CDR2 FQGNSA come from the germline V gene. V shed 5 bases, J shed 5 bases, and the junction held 7 bases outside the gene matches. The CDR3 DNA is TGTGCCAGCAGCCCCACAGGGGGCACCTATCAGCCCCAGCATTTT. This codes for CASSPTGGTYQPQHF.

The V and J genes are TRBV7-7 and TRBJ2-2, with a weak D call TRBD2 (5 bases). Germline assignment: CDR1 SSHAT and CDR2 FNYEAQ (reference sequence). V was pared by 5 bases and J by 6 bases, with 13 bases between. The CDR3 sequence is 14 residues long. The CDR3 reads CASSRDYSAGELFF. The CDR3 DNA reads as TGTGCCAGCAGCCGAGACTATTCGGCCGGGGAGCTGTTTTTT.

The chain carries TRBV5-6 and TRBJ1-1; weak D call: TRBD1 (6 bases). Trimming removed 0 bases at V and 9 bases at J, with 6 bases between. The length of the CDR3 is 11 residues. Germline V gene sequence: CDR1 SGHDT, CDR2 YYEEEE. The CDR3: CASSLGGQAFF. Written as DNA, the CDR3 is TGTGCCAGCAGCTTGGGGGGGCAAGCTTTCTTT. Complete variable domain (other parts from reference TRBV5-6 and TRBJ1-1): DAGVTQSPTHLIKTRGQQVTLRCSPKSGHDTVSWYQQALGQGPQFIFQYYEEEERQRGNFPDRFSGHQFPNYSSELNVNALLLGDSALYLCASSLGGQAFFGQGTRLTVV.

The rearrangement links TRBV25-1 to TRBJ2-5, with D possibly being TRBD1 (5 bases). The CDR3 consists of 15 residues. Germline loops: CDR1 MGHDK, CDR2 SYGVNS. V dropped 1 base and J dropped 1 base, with 10 bases sitting between them. The CDR3 DNA reads TGTGCCAGCAGTGAATTTACAGGCTTCCAAGAGACCCAGTACTTC. Translation: CASSEFTGFQETQYF.

The V and J genes are TRBV5-1 and TRBJ2-1, with D perhaps matching TRBD1 (5 bases). The CDR3 loop spans 16 amino acids. V was shortened by 7 bases and J by 2 bases, with 19 bases between the two germline ends. Germline CDR1 reads SGHRS; CDR2 reads YFSETQ. The CDR3 region is CASSPPLSGTYNEQFF. The CDR3 bases are TGCGCCAGCTCCCCGCCCCTGTCAGGGACCTACAATGAGCAGTTCTTC.

The chain joins TRBV10-3 to TRBJ2-2; 7 bases align to TRBD2. The junction had 3 bases not matched to a gene; V was cut back by 7 bases and J by 4 bases. Germline V gene data show CDR1 as ENHRY and CDR2 as SYGVKD. This CDR3 region has 13 residues. The chain's CDR3 is CAITAGVTGELFF. Here the CDR3 DNA reads TGTGCCATCACCGCGGGGGTCACCGGGGAGCTGTTTTTT.

The V call is TRBV19, the J call TRBJ2-7, with D tentatively TRBD1 (5 bases). Trimming took 11 bases from V and 2 from J, leaving 19 bases between them. CDR1 is LNHDA, CDR2 SQIVND, per germline (reference sequence). The CDR3 has 14 residues. The DNA for the CDR3 is TGTGCCTCCCGCCCCGGACATTCGACCTACGAGCAGTACTTC. This codes for CASRPGHSTYEQYF. Complete variable domain (other parts from reference TRBV19 and TRBJ2-7): DGGITQSPKYLFRKEGQNVTLSCEQNLNHDAMYWYRQDPGQGLRLIYYSQIVNDFQKGDIAEGYSVSREKKESFPLTVTSAQKNPTAFYLCASRPGHSTYEQYFGPGTRLTVT.

The CDR3 nucleotides are TGTGCCAGCAGTTCTGGTCAGACAGGCACTTATGGCTACACCTTC. Amino acid sequence: CASSSGQTGTYGYTF. The chain joins TRBV6-5 to TRBJ1-2, with D possibly being TRBD1 (6 bases). CDR3 length: 15 residues. Germline CDR1 is MNHEY and CDR2 is SVGAGI. V was cut by 4 bases and J by 5 bases, with 17 bases left in between.

This chain connects TRBV15 to TRBJ2-2; tentatively, D is TRBD1 (6 bases). Germline assignment: CDR1 LNHNV and CDR2 YYDKDF (reference sequence). Deletions cut 5 bases from V and 3 bases from J, with 10 bases between. The CDR3 length is 14 residues. CDR3 loop: CATSAGVDTGELFF. In DNA, the CDR3 is TGTGCCACCAGCGCAGGGGTAGACACCGGGGAGCTGTTTTTT.

The table lists this clone with a count of one. This rearrangement joins TRBV12-1 to TRBJ2-2; no DNA check was done on the table's D call, TRBD2. TRBV12-1 is a recognized pseudogene. The CDR3 totals 12 residues. CDR3 nucleotide sequence: TGTGATCGTCGGGGAGAGACCGGGGAGCTGTTTTTT. Amino acid sequence: CDRRGETGELFF.

The chain carries TRBV25-1 and TRBJ1-2; TRBD1 might be the D (5 bases). Per germline, CDR1 MGHDK and CDR2 SYGVNS. V dropped 4 bases and J dropped 5 bases, with 8 bases sitting between them. The CDR3 is made up of 12 amino acids. The CDR3 region is CASSGQGYGYTF. CDR3 nucleotide sequence: TGTGCCAGCAGTGGGCAGGGTTATGGCTACACCTTC.

The rearrangement uses TRBV19 and TRBJ1-5, with TRBD1 matching over 7 bases. This CDR3 has 15 residues. CDR1 is LNHDA and CDR2 is SQIVND in the germline V gene (reference sequence). The V and J ends lost 5 bases and 4 bases, in that order; junction bases with no gene match: 8. CDR3 protein: CASSFERQGNQPQHF. In nucleotides, the CDR3 is TGTGCCAGTAGTTTCGAGCGACAGGGTAATCAGCCCCAGCATTTT.